The entry below gives a single T cell receptor beta chain sequence along with its context. This clonotype was observed at least ten times. This receptor's antigen is unknown. No clone much larger than this one lies a single base away; base qualities are absent. This record belongs to a study of low-dose radiotherapy and immunotherapy resistance in tumors (dated by TCRdb to between 2021 and 2022). Regarding the study in general: In Cohort 1, each fraction delivered 0.5 Gy every 2 weeks, and the prescribed total PTV dose was 6.5 Gy. Cohort 2 received 1 Gy per fraction every two weeks, with a total of 13 Gy over 26 weeks. Nivolumab was administered intravenously as a 240 mg flat dose every two weeks, and ipilimumab was administered intravenously at 1 mg/kg every six weeks. Cyclophosphamide 200 mg/m2 was administered intravenously every two weeks, one day before each radiation and immunotherapy administration. Starting on cycle 1 day 1, patients took 300 mg of aspirin by mouth once a day for four cycles. No randomization into treatment groups was done for the people taking part in the trial. The translational analysis covered eight patients: three from the first dose cohort and the first five from the second dose cohort.

The sample's time point label is to be understood as: after trial treatment. The treatment or condition label here, explained by the study, means: LDRT plus nivolumab, ipilimumab, low-dose cyclophosphamide and aspirin (RACIN trial). Donors were enrolled in RACIN, a single-arm phase I dose-escalation trial combining nivolumab, ipilimumab, aspirin, low-dose cyclophosphamide and low-dose radiotherapy. Patients were eligible if they had advanced solid tumors that were TIL-negative. Sequenced using an Illumina HiSeq 2500. Superscript III and a set of TRAV- and TRBV-specific primers were used to synthesize first-strand cDNA, so that both TCRalpha and TCRbeta chains were covered. A roughly 19-cycle PCR with Phusion amplified the TCRs, pairing a constant-region primer with the adapter that was attached to the V primers. Isolated mRNA was amplified with the MessageAmp II aRNA Amplification Kit, using a roughly 15-hour in vitro transcription at 37°C. The Dynabeads mRNA DIRECT Purification Kit was used to isolate mRNA for TCR sequencing. Indexed Illumina adapters were added in a second Phusion PCR of around 27 cycles, and the PCR products were purified with AMPure XP beads. Concerning the study's data processing: Using custom Perl scripts, TCR sequences that encoded the same protein were pooled, out-of-frame sequences were dropped, and the abundance of each clonotype was calculated. Any TCR sequence supported by only a single read was excluded from analysis. Shannon entropy, Gini index, clonality, richness, and the frequency of TCRs shared between repertoires were included as repertoire metrics. TCRdb applied fastp at Q25 and MiXCR to the public reads, then kept only in-frame beta chains. Entries are consolidated by CDR3 protein sequence, retaining the most common genes and DNA. For this entry, the V and J calls and clone size follow TCRdb and not the study's own pipeline. The sample includes more than 70,000 distinct CDR3 sequences, with approximately 22% observed a single time. The ten most abundant clones make up roughly 12% of the sample.

This TCR was sampled from a female donor with ovarian cancer. This sample comprised PBMCs, obtained after low-dose radiotherapy plus immunotherapy.

The CDR3 reads as follows: CASSLGLAGRHTDTQYF. The sequenced DNA: TGTGCCAGCAGCTTAGGTCTAGCGGGACGACACACAGATACGCAGTATTTT. The rearranged chain carries TRBV7-2 and TRBJ2-3; 9 central nucleotides agree with TRBD2. Measured from the cysteine to the phenylalanine, the CDR3 is 17 residues long. The sequence is cut down to CDR3 DNA, 51 bases in frame from base 1. CDR1 and CDR2 (SGHTA, FQGNSA) derive from the germline V gene. Trimming removed 1 base from V and 2 bases from J; the gene matches leave 7 bases unexplained.